This T cell receptor beta chain was profiled in a study of blood T cell repertoires in COVID-19. Study background: Both acute and convalescent COVID-19 samples were obtained from the United States, Italy and Spain. Sources were T cells, B-cell-depleted T cells, or PBMCs; the material itself was cDNA or gDNA.

Everyone who took part was 18 to 89 years old, and they came from 24 US areas. With 3 bases removed from V and 8 bases from J, the gap between germline ends came to 10 bases. The CDR3 loop spans 11 amino acids. In germline, CDR1 is SQVTM, CDR2 ANQGSEA. Original handling: Nucleated cell counts were estimated from reference gene primer amplification. Sequenced by immunoSEQ multiplex PCR; TCRdb stores in-frame clones only, minus some. V, J and clone size were drawn from that table, and D and trimming were deduced from the DNA. The repertoire consists of hundreds of thousands of clones, with roughly nine tenths occurring once and the leading ten covering approximately 1.2%.

The sample consisted of PBMCs or T cells enriched from blood (not recorded which). This receptor was taken from a man between 25 and 39 years old who had recovered from COVID-19. V gene TRBV29-1 combines with J gene TRBJ1-2; D perhaps matches TRBD1 (6 bases). The CDR3 loop reads CSVDEDRGYTF. The CDR3 coding sequence is TGCAGCGTTGATGAGGACAGAGGCTACACCTTC.